This T cell receptor beta chain is drawn from a study of T-cell reconstitution after alpha-beta-depleted transplantation in children. Trimming removed 5 bases from V and 0 bases from J, with 10 bases in between. The CDR3 spans 13 residues. CDR1 and CDR2 from the germline V gene are DFQATT and SNEGSKA (reference sequence). It was with unique molecular identifiers that the TCRbeta library was prepared. Using its own MiXCR run on the PCR reads, TCRdb lists one record per CDR3 protein. The data hold around 530,000 distinct CDR3 sequences, with approximately 32% observed a single time. Source: PBMCs from the stem cell graft donor, taken from the stem cell graft. The chain carries TRBV20-1 and TRBJ1-2, with D uncertain. The receptor was isolated from a human donor who donated a stem cell graft to a child with aplastic anemia. Here the CDR3 reads CSALRESNYGYTF. CDR3 sequence (DNA): TGCAGTGCTCTGAGGGAATCTAACTATGGCTACACCTTC.